This entry features one T cell receptor beta chain sequence. Its antigen remains unknown. Those donating, healthy Caucasian individuals from Russia, were aged about 6 to 95. Each individual donor underwent a draw of roughly 10 milliliters of peripheral blood. Extraction of total RNA produced a minimum of 5.5 micrograms from each sample. PCR was performed a second time for about 7 to 12 cycles using a sample-barcoded 5' primer and a J-beta primer mix. TCRdb ran MiXCR on the 5' RACE reads and lists one entry per CDR3 protein. The repertoire holds some 1.8 million distinct CDR3 sequences, with 39% as singletons. The sample comes from a study of blood T cells in healthy people across ages. Points from the study as a whole: Because donor CMV status was unknown, expanded clonotype changes were possibly confounded.

The clonotype comes from a human donor in good health. Specimen: blood.

The CDR3 loop is CASSQAKDTQYF. CDR3 nucleotides: TGCGCCAGCAGCCAAGCTAAAGATACGCAGTATTTT. The chain combines TRBV4-3 with TRBJ2-3, with D hard to call. CDR3 length: 12 residues. Germline CDR1 and CDR2: LGHNA and YSLEER. The germline V and J ends were trimmed by 1 base and 5 bases, with 4 bases remaining between them.